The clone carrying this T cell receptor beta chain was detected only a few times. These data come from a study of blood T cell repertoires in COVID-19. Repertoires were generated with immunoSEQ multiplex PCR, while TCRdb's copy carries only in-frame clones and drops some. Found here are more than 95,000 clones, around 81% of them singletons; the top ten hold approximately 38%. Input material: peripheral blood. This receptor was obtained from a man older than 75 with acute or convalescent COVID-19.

Written as DNA, the CDR3 is TGTGCCAGCAGCTTTGGCATGAACACTGAAGCTTTCTTT. Its protein is CASSFGMNTEAFF. The chain carries TRBV7-9 and TRBJ1-1; D call uncertain. Germline lookup yields CDR1 SEHNR and CDR2 FQNEAQ (reference sequence). The CDR3 loop spans 13 amino acids. The germline V and J ends were trimmed by 3 bases and 0 bases, with 5 bases remaining between them.